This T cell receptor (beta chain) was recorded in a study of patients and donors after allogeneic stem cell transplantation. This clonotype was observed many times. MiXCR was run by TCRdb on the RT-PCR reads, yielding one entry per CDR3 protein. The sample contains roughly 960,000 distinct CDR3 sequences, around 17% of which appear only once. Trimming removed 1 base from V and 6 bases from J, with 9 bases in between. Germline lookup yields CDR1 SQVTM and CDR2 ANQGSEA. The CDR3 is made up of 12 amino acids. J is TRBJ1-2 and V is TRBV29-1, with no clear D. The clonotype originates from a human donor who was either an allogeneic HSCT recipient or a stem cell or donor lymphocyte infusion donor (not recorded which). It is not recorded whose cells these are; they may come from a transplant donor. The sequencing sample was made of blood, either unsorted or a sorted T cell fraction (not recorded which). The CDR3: CSVEADFNGYTF. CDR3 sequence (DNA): TGCAGCGTTGAAGCGGATTTCAATGGCTACACCTTC.